These T cell receptor beta chains were read from a single sample in a study of blood T cell repertoires in COVID-19. The table came from immunoSEQ multiplex PCR; TCRdb's copy has only in-frame clones and leaves some out. This table holds roughly 110,000 clones, approximately 80% found once. Source material: peripheral blood. Receptors originate from a man older than 75 with COVID-19, enrolled during active disease. The conserved cysteine and the conserved F or W are not part of the CDR3 here. A D gene is named only where the DNA matches it firmly.

j_gene,v_gene,d_gene,CDR3aa
TRBJ1-6,TRBV7-2,.,ASSPHGQGYNSPLH
TRBJ2-1,TRBV7-2,TRBD2,ASSLGPSGSYNEQF
TRBJ2-1,TRBV7-8,TRBD2,ASSLVSSGNLGDNEQF
TRBJ2-1,TRBV7-8,TRBD2,ASSLGTSGRDEQF
TRBJ2-1,TRBV19,TRBD1,ASSIPQGVRDEQF
TRBJ2-4,TRBV5-1,TRBD1,ASSLDKQGARDIQY
TRBJ2-3,TRBV5-1,.,ASSLDSRTDTQY
TRBJ1-2,TRBV7-9,.,ASSLLSGYGYT
TRBJ2-7,TRBV28,.,ASSLWGGPHSYEQY
TRBJ1-4,TRBV5-8,.,ASNPGHREKLF
TRBJ2-5,TRBV5-1,TRBD1,ASSPGTGNTETQY
TRBJ2-7,TRBV29-1,TRBD1,SALGQGVTYEQY
TRBJ2-5,TRBV4-3,.,ASSQDFGRGETQY
TRBJ2-1,TRBV11-2,TRBD2,ASRLAGGPYNEQF
TRBJ2-7,TRBV2,.,ASKQAREQY